This passage covers 17 T cell receptor beta chains from one sample sequenced in a study of T-cell reconstitution after alpha-beta-depleted transplantation in children. Preparation of the TCRbeta library used unique molecular identifiers. Via MiXCR, TCRdb re-called the PCR reads, giving one row per CDR3 protein. The sample has roughly 340,000 distinct CDR3 sequences, 15% to 20% seen once. The source material was PBMCs, mostly from graft donor cells, sampled 360 days after TCRalphabeta/CD19-depleted stem cell transplant. The receptors were gathered from a male patient aged 2-15 years who had a stem cell transplant for acute lymphoblastic leukemia, so the T cells may come from the graft donor.

The chain joins TRBV6-1 to TRBJ1-1; a weak D match, TRBD1 (5 bases). The CDR3 contains 15 residues. V lost 5 bases and J 4 bases, leaving 17 bases between the germline ends. CDR1 and CDR2 from the germline V gene are MNHNS and SASEGT. CDR3 nucleotides: TGTGCCAGCAGTCCTACCGGGGGGTTCGGCACTGAAGCTTTCTTT. Its translation: CASSPTGGFGTEAFF.

This clonotype has more than one count but fewer than ten. The rearrangement uses TRBV5-1 and TRBJ2-3, with D possibly being TRBD1 (5 bases). Germline values: CDR1 SGHRS, CDR2 YFSETQ. This CDR3 spans 15 amino acids. Trimming shortened V by 0 bases and J by 5 bases, and 13 bases separated the two germline ends. The CDR3 is CASSLVGSRGDTQYF. The CDR3 coding sequence is TGCGCCAGCAGCTTGGTCGGGTCAAGGGGAGATACGCAGTATTTT. Drawing the rest from reference TRBV5-1 and TRBJ2-3, the complete variable domain is KAGVTQTPRYLIKTRGQQVTLSCSPISGHRSVSWYQQTPGQGLQFLFEYFSETQRNKGNFPGRFSGRQFSNSRSEMNVSTLELGDSALYLCASSLVGSRGDTQYFGPGTRLTVL.

This clonotype came up many times. The CDR3 region is CASSRGPSEYEQYF. The CDR3 nucleotides are TGTGCCAGCTCAAGGGGTCCGTCCGAATACGAGCAGTACTTC. The chain has TRBV18 and TRBJ2-7, with D possibly being TRBD1 (5 bases). This CDR3 is built from 14 residues. V lost 5 bases and J 4 bases, leaving 15 bases between the germline ends. Germline V gene lookup returns CDR1 KGHSH and CDR2 LQKENI.

In its sample, this clonotype was seen a few times. The chain employs TRBV6-1 and TRBJ2-5; D tentatively fits TRBD1 or TRBD2 (6 bases each). From germline, CDR1 is MNHNS and CDR2 SASEGT. The CDR3 contains 13 residues. With 4 bases removed from V and 7 bases from J, the gap between germline ends came to 13 bases. The DNA of the CDR3 is TGTGCCAGCAGTGTCAAACAGGGAGGGACCCAGTACTTC. Amino acids: CASSVKQGGTQYF.

The rearrangement joins TRBV5-1 to TRBJ2-3; the match to TRBD1 covers 11 bases. Germline CDR1 reads SGHRS; CDR2 reads YFSETQ. The CDR3 consists of 16 residues. V lost 0 bases, J lost 4 bases, and 4 bases stayed unmatched. CDR3 nucleotide sequence: TGCGCCAGCAGCTTGGCCGGGACAGGGGGATCAGATACGCAGTATTTT. Translated: CASSLAGTGGSDTQYF.

This clonotype was found a few times. Here the CDR3 DNA reads TGTGCCAGCAGTGAGACGGGCACCTACGAGCAGTACTTC. It specifies CASSETGTYEQYF. The chain has TRBV12-3 or TRBV12-4 and TRBJ2-7; D unclear. CDR3 length equals 13 residues. Trimming removed 5 bases at V and 2 bases at J, with 10 bases between.

This clonotype appeared many times. This sequence joins TRBV7-2 and TRBJ2-7; unclear D gene. V gave up 4 bases and J gave up 6 bases, with 13 bases separating them. This CDR3 is built from 13 residues. Germline V gives CDR1 SGHTA, CDR2 FQGNSA. The CDR3 spells CASSSNPSREQYF. CDR3 coding DNA: TGTGCCAGCAGCTCCAATCCAAGCCGCGAGCAGTACTTC.

This clonotype occurred many times. This sequence joins TRBV6-8 and TRBJ2-3; unclear D gene. CDR1 is MNHGY, CDR2 SAAAGT, per germline. The V end lost 5 bases, the J end lost 5 bases, and 11 bases lay between the germline ends. The CDR3 runs to 13 residues. Here the CDR3 DNA reads TGTGCCAGCAGTCCTACGGGTGAAGATACGCAGTATTTT. Translation gives CASSPTGEDTQYF.

This clonotype was detected many times. V usage is TRBV12-3 or TRBV12-4 and J usage is TRBJ1-1; no clear D gene. V lost 4 bases to trimming and J lost 4 bases, with 10 bases between them. The CDR3 loop spans 13 amino acids. This CDR3 is CASSSLSSTEAFF. The CDR3 DNA sequence: TGTGCCAGCAGTTCCTTAAGCAGCACTGAAGCTTTCTTT.

This clonotype has a handful of counts. The V gene is TRBV28, the J gene TRBJ2-7; 14 bases fit TRBD2. From germline, CDR1 is MDHEN and CDR2 SYDVKM. The CDR3 totals 19 residues. Losses at the gene ends were 3 bases for V and 5 bases for J; bases not matched to a gene: 15. For the CDR3, the DNA is TGTGCCAGCAGTTTGATGACTTGGTTGGGACTAGCGGGAGACGACGAGCAGTACTTC. It yields the protein CASSLMTWLGLAGDDEQYF.

Comment on this clonotype: This may be a read error, as it is one base from a much larger clone. V gene TRBV6-2 or TRBV6-3 combines with J gene TRBJ2-7; 10 positions agree with TRBD2. This CDR3 is 15 amino acids long. Trimming took 4 bases from V and 4 from J; bases not matched to a gene: 7. Germline assignment: CDR1 MNHEY and CDR2 SVGEGT. The chain's CDR3 is CASSSLAGEEYEQYF. In DNA form, the CDR3 reads TGTGCCAGCAGTTCCCTAGCGGGAGAGGAGTACGAGCAGTACTTC.

The chain links TRBV2 to TRBJ2-3; D ambiguous. Germline CDR1 and CDR2: SNHLY and FYNNEI. V lost 7 bases to trimming and J lost 4 bases, with 6 bases between them. The CDR3 contains 11 residues. The CDR3 is CASKPADTQYF. The CDR3 DNA is TGTGCCAGCAAGCCCGCAGATACGCAGTATTTT.

This clonotype was found many times. This chain connects TRBV10-3 to TRBJ2-7; 11 bases match TRBD2. The V gene end was trimmed by 10 bases and the J gene end by 3 bases; junction bases not matched to a gene: 8. The CDR3 totals 14 residues. Germline CDR1 reads ENHRY; CDR2 reads SYGVKD. The CDR3 nucleotides are TGTGCCACATTAACTAGCGGGAGTCGCTACGAGCAGTACTTC. Amino acid sequence: CATLTSGSRYEQYF.

V and J are TRBV25-1 and TRBJ1-2, with a tentative D call TRBD1 (5 bases). CDR1 and CDR2 from the germline V gene are MGHDK and SYGVNS. Trimming left V 1 base short and J 8 bases short, with 14 bases between. The CDR3 is made up of 14 amino acids. The CDR3 DNA follows: TGTGCCAGCAGTGAATTCGGGGACGATGAAGGCTACACCTTC. Translating it yields CASSEFGDDEGYTF.

Only a few counts were recorded for this clonotype. The genes are TRBV9 and TRBJ1-3; D may be TRBD1 (6 bases). Germline CDR1 reads SGDLS; CDR2 reads YYNGEE. V was shortened by 3 bases and J by 0 bases, with 10 bases between the two germline ends. This CDR3 has 15 amino acids. Written as DNA, the CDR3 is TGTGCCAGCAGCGCCATGGACAGCTCTGGAAACACCATATATTTT. Translated, it gives CASSAMDSSGNTIYF.

This clonotype has at least ten counts. The chain carries TRBV4-3 and TRBJ2-5, with D perhaps matching TRBD2 (6 bases). Germline-derived CDR1 and CDR2 are LGHNA and YSLEER. CDR3 length: 13 amino acids. Trimming left V 4 bases short and J 2 bases short, with 8 bases between. The CDR3 loop reads CASSPGAQETQYF. CDR3 DNA sequence: TGCGCCAGCAGCCCGGGAGCGCAAGAGACCCAGTACTTC.

This clonotype has ten or more counts. V is TRBV3-1 and J is TRBJ2-6, with a weak D call TRBD2 (6 bases). The CDR3 sequence is 15 residues long. V was pared by 4 bases and J by 0 bases, with 7 bases between. CDR1 LGHDT and CDR2 YNNKEL come from the germline V gene (reference sequence). The CDR3 nucleotides are TGTGCCAGCAGCCGGGGGGACTCTGGGGCCAACGTCCTGACTTTC. Translated: CASSRGDSGANVLTF.